Listed here are 19 T cell receptor beta chains from one sample, sequenced in a study of blood T cell repertoires in COVID-19. The protocol was immunoSEQ multiplex PCR, while the TCRdb copy is restricted to in-frame clones and leaves out a portion. The table has some 320,000 clones, almost 85% seen once. The sample was peripheral blood. The receptors come from a human donor in a cohort sampled during active COVID-19.

This clone was recorded a few times. The rearrangement joins TRBV11-3 to TRBJ2-2; D perhaps matches TRBD2 (5 bases). Germline-derived CDR1 and CDR2 are SGHNT and YENEEA. CDR3 length: 14 amino acids. V dropped 7 bases and J dropped 4 bases, with 13 bases sitting between them. CDR3 coding DNA: TGTGCCAGCAATCGAGGCGCGGGCACCGGGGAGCTGTTTTTT. Translation gives CASNRGAGTGELFF.

J is TRBJ1-1 and V is TRBV21-1. TRBV21-1 is reported as a pseudogene. The CDR3 runs 12 residues. CDR3: CASSTPPGEAFF. For the CDR3, the DNA is TGTGCCAGCAGCACTCCCCCGGGAGAAGCTTTCTTT.

CDR3 protein: CARGTEMNTEAFF. Written as DNA, the CDR3 is TGTGCCAGAGGGACAGAGATGAACACTGAAGCTTTCTTT. This sequence joins TRBV2 and TRBJ1-1; 7 positions agree with TRBD1. Germline CDR1 and CDR2: SNHLY and FYNNEI. The trim removed 9 bases at V and 0 bases at J, leaving 4 bases unmatched. The CDR3 spans 13 residues.

This clone was picked up one time. CDR3 loop: CASSIDLAGLNEQFF. The CDR3 nucleotides are TGTGCCAGTAGTATAGATCTGGCGGGGCTGAATGAGCAGTTCTTC. This chain joins TRBV19 and TRBJ2-1, with D possibly matching TRBD2 (6 bases). The CDR3 contains 15 residues. Germline V gene sequence: CDR1 LNHDA, CDR2 SQIVND (reference sequence). Trimming shortened V by 0 bases and J by 7 bases, and 13 bases separated the two germline ends.

Here the CDR3 reads CASSYSGQGGYGYTF. The CDR3 nucleotides are TGTGCCAGCAGTTATAGCGGACAGGGTGGCTATGGCTACACCTTC. The V call is TRBV6-5, the J call TRBJ1-2; 8 bases fit TRBD1. The CDR3 length is 15 residues. The germline CDR1 and CDR2 sequences are MNHEY and SVGAGI. V shed 3 bases, J shed 4 bases, and the junction held 7 bases outside the gene matches.

This clone was counted a single time. Sequence at one end of the junction differs from germline and may be a read error. V usage is TRBV6-5 and J usage is TRBJ1-1; tentative D call: TRBD1 (5 bases). The CDR3 length is 11 residues. Germline V gene data show CDR1 as MNHEY and CDR2 as SVGAGI. CDR3: CASSIQVLLLF. The CDR3 DNA reads TGTGCCAGCAGTATACAGGTACTCCTGCTCTTT.

This clone showed up just once. The chain uses TRBV6-1 and TRBJ2-1; 7 nucleotides match TRBD1. CDR1 and CDR2 (germline): MNHNS, SASEGT. The CDR3 spans 18 residues. V trimming: 2 bases; J trimming: 2 bases; junction bases outside the gene matches: 12. DNA for the CDR3: TGTGCCAGCAGTGAAACTCCCGGGACAGTCCTGACCTACAATGAGCAGTTCTTC. It specifies CASSETPGTVLTYNEQFF.

This clone came up once. The CDR3: CASGESGDEKLFF. The CDR3 region has the DNA TGTGCCAGTGGAGAATCGGGGGATGAAAAACTGTTTTTT. The gene calls are TRBV7-9 and TRBJ1-4, with a tentative D call TRBD1 (5 bases). V was pared by 9 bases and J by 6 bases, with 14 bases between. CDR3 size: 13 residues. Germline CDR1 SEHNR, CDR2 FQNEAQ (reference sequence). Full variable domain (outside the CDR3, taken from reference TRBV7-9 and TRBJ1-4): DTGVSQNPRHKITKRGQNVTFRCDPISEHNRLYWYRQTLGQGPEFLTYFQNEAQLEKSRLLSDRFSAERPKGSFSTLEIQRTEQGDSAMYLCASGESGDEKLFFGSGTQLSVL.

This clone was detected only once. The chain joins TRBV10-3 to TRBJ1-3; TRBD1 is a possible D gene (5 bases). The CDR3 extends over 15 amino acids. Between the trimmed V and J ends, which lost 0 bases and 4 bases, there was a span of 10 bases. CDR1 ENHRY and CDR2 SYGVKD come from the germline V gene. The CDR3 nucleotides are TGTGCCATCAGTGAGTCGGGGGGTCGCGGAAACACCATATATTTT. It encodes CAISESGGRGNTIYF.

CDR3 region: CASSLGPGNYEQYF. For the CDR3, the DNA is TGTGCCAGCAGCTTAGGGCCAGGGAACTACGAGCAGTACTTC. The chain joins TRBV5-5 to TRBJ2-7; perhaps TRBD1 as D (5 bases). CDR3 length: 14 amino acids. Germline V gene data show CDR1 as SGHKS and CDR2 as YYEKEE (reference sequence). The V gene lost 2 bases and the J gene lost 3 bases, with 12 bases spanning the gap.

The chain recombines TRBV5-4 with TRBJ2-3; 7 nucleotides align to TRBD1. Germline loops: CDR1 SGHNT, CDR2 YYREEE (reference sequence). Trimming removed 4 bases from V and 2 bases from J; junction bases left unmatched: 13. The CDR3 is 17 amino acids. The CDR3 DNA is TGTGCCAGCAGCCAAATATCGACAGGGAAACCCACAGATACGCAGTATTTT. Protein sequence: CASSQISTGKPTDTQYF.

The chain is built from TRBV19 and TRBJ2-6; D call uncertain. Per germline, CDR1 LNHDA and CDR2 SQIVND (reference sequence). V dropped 1 base and J dropped 6 bases, with 10 bases sitting between them. This CDR3 contains 15 residues. CDR3 bases: TGTGCCAGTAGTATAGGGTCCTTAGAGGCCAACGTCCTGACTTTC. Translated, it gives CASSIGSLEANVLTF.

This chain links TRBV10-3 with TRBJ1-1, with D unresolved. CDR1 is ENHRY, CDR2 SYGVKD, per germline. The V and J ends lost 4 bases and 0 bases respectively, with 9 bases between them. This CDR3 spans 14 amino acids. The CDR3 sequence: CAISADNLNTEAFF. The CDR3 DNA reads TGTGCCATCAGTGCTGACAACTTGAACACTGAAGCTTTCTTT.

The count of this clone is one. V and J are TRBV14 and TRBJ2-7; no reliable D call. This CDR3 contains 15 residues. The ends were cut back, 2 bases at V and 3 bases at J, with 14 bases in the middle. CDR1 is SGHDN, CDR2 FVKESK, per germline. The CDR3 here is CASSQSLGEIYEQYF. Written as DNA, the CDR3 is TGTGCCAGCAGCCAATCTTTAGGAGAGATCTACGAGCAGTACTTC.

V is TRBV11-2 and J is TRBJ2-7; 7 bases are a match to TRBD1. Trimming took 4 bases from V and 4 from J; bases not matched to a gene: 4. Germline V gives CDR1 SGHAT, CDR2 FQNNGV. This CDR3 region has 13 residues. Here the CDR3 reads CASSSGTEYEQYF. CDR3 in DNA: TGTGCCAGCAGCTCCGGGACAGAATACGAGCAGTACTTC.

The CDR3 nucleotides read TGTGCCAGCAGTGAAACGACGAGCACAGGGTGGTCCTACGAGCAGTACTTC. It translates to CASSETTSTGWSYEQYF. The V call is TRBV6-1, the J call TRBJ2-7; D may be TRBD1 (6 bases). The germline V gene encodes CDR1 MNHNS and CDR2 SASEGT. This CDR3 is built from 17 residues. The germline V and J ends were trimmed by 2 bases and 1 base, with 18 bases remaining between them.

The chain combines TRBV5-6 with TRBJ2-7, with 7 bases fitting TRBD1. Germline CDR1 reads SGHDT; CDR2 reads YYEEEE. V gave up 2 bases and J gave up 2 bases; unmatched junction bases: 10. This CDR3 has 16 amino acids. CDR3 loop: CASSFGKRQGTYEQYF. CDR3 DNA: TGTGCCAGCAGCTTTGGTAAGCGACAGGGCACCTACGAGCAGTACTTC.

There are a few counts of this clone. The chain links TRBV5-5 to TRBJ2-7; D remains ambiguous. The germline gives CDR1 SGHKS, CDR2 YYEKEE (reference sequence). CDR3 length: 13 residues. V lost 4 bases and J 4 bases, leaving 12 bases between the germline ends. The CDR3 loop is CASSPEASYEQYF. In nucleotides, the CDR3 is TGTGCCAGCAGCCCCGAGGCTTCTTACGAGCAGTACTTC.

The chain combines TRBV5-1 with TRBJ1-2, with D perhaps matching TRBD1 (6 bases). Germline values: CDR1 SGHRS, CDR2 YFSETQ. The CDR3 runs to 16 residues. V was pared by 3 bases and J by 4 bases, with 19 bases between. This CDR3 reads CASSWAPDSVGYGYTF. The CDR3 DNA reads TGCGCCAGCAGCTGGGCTCCGGACAGTGTTGGCTATGGCTACACCTTC.